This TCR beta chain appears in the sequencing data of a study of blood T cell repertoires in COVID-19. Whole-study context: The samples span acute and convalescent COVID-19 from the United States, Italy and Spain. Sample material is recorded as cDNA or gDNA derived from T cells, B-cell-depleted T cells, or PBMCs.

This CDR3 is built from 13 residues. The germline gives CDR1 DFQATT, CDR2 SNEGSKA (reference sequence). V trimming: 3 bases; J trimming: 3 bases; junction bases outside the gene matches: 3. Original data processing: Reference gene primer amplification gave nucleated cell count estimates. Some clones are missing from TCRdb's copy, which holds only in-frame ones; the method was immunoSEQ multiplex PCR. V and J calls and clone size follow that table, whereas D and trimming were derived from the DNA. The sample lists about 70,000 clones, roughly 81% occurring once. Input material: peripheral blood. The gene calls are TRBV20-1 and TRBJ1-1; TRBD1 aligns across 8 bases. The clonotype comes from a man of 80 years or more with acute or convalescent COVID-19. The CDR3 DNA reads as TGCAGTGCTAGTACAGGGGGTTACACTGAAGCTTTCTTT. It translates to CSASTGGYTEAFF.